The rows below give T cell receptor beta chains drawn from one sample of a study of identical twins. TCRdb processed the 5' RACE reads anew with MiXCR; each CDR3 protein has one entry. The profile covers 500,000 or so distinct CDR3 sequences, with 14% appearing a single time and about 1% taken by the ten largest. These same data were also listed under a study on yellow fever vaccine responses in identical twins.

The material sequenced was CD4+ T cells sorted from blood. The receptors come from a woman between 18 and 29 years old in good health. The CDR3 runs from the conserved cysteine through the conserved F or W. Each record gives: J gene, V gene, D gene, clone size, CDR3 DNA, CDR3 protein. The D gene is left open where the match is weak. Size is stated for part of the rows, as once, few or many counts, or as a class when the clone is expanded.

TRBJ2-3 TRBV6-5 TRBD2 many TGTGCCAGCAGTTCCCTCGTAGCGGGGGTTCAGGGTACGCAGTATTTT CASSSLVAGVQGTQYF
TRBJ2-1 TRBV30 TRBD2 . TGTGCCTGGAGTGGGACTAGAAAAAATTCCTACAATGAGCAGTTCTTC CAWSGTRKNSYNEQFF
TRBJ2-1 TRBV3-1 . few TGTGCCAGCAGGTATGCGGGAATTAATGAGCAGTTCTTC CASRYAGINEQFF
TRBJ2-5 TRBV27 TRBD2 few TGTGCCACCAAGACCGGACTAGCGGAAGAGACCCAGTACTTC CATKTGLAEETQYF
TRBJ2-7 TRBV10-2 . . TGCGCCAGCGTAGATAATTTGGGACACCGATATGCCGAGCAGTACTTC CASVDNLGHRYAEQYF
TRBJ2-3 TRBV10-1 TRBD2 many TGCGCCAGCAGTGCAAGAGCGGGAAGCACAGATACGCAGTATTTT CASSARAGSTDTQYF
TRBJ2-7 TRBV20-1 . many TGCAGTGCCAAGAAGCTGGGGGGCGAGGGTAGAGCCACCTACGAGCAGTACTTC CSAKKLGGEGRATYEQYF
TRBJ1-1 TRBV6-5 TRBD1 many TGTGCCAGCAGTTACCGGAGGACAGGGGGCAACACTGAAGCTTTCTTT CASSYRRTGGNTEAFF
TRBJ2-5 TRBV10-3 . . TGTGCCACCCAGAACGGGCTCCGGGAGACCCAGTACTTC CATQNGLRETQYF
TRBJ2-5 TRBV11-2 . . TGTGCCAGCAGCTTCGGCAGGGGAGAGACCCAGTACTTC CASSFGRGETQYF
TRBJ2-5 TRBV30 . . TGTGCCGGGGACCTACGGCTGGAGACCCAGTACTTC CAGDLRLETQYF